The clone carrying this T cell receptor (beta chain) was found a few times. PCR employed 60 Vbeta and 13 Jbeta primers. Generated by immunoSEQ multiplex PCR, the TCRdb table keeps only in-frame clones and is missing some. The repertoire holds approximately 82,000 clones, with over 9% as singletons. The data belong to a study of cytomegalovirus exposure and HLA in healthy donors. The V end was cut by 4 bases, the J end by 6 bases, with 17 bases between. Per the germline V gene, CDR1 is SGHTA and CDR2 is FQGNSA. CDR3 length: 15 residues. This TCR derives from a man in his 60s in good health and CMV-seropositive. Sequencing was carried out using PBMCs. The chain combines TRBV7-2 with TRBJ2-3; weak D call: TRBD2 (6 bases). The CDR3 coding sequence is TGTGCCAGCAGCTGGAGGGGCGGGGTCCAGGATACGCAGTATTTT. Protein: CASSWRGGVQDTQYF.